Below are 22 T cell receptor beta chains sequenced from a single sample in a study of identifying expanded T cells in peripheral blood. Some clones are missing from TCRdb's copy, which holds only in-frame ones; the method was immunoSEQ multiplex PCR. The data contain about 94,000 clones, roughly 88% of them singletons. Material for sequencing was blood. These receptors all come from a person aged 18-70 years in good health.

CDR3 nucleotides: TGTGCCAGCTCACGTGGGAGCTCCTATAATTCACCCCTCCACTTT. Its translation is CASSRGSSYNSPLHF. V usage is TRBV18 and J usage is TRBJ1-6; D gene ambiguous. Trimming removed 4 bases at V and 0 bases at J, with 7 bases between. CDR1 and CDR2 (germline): KGHSH, LQKENI. The CDR3 totals 15 residues. Complete variable domain (other parts from reference TRBV18 and TRBJ1-6): NAGVMQNPRHLVRRRGQEARLRCSPMKGHSHVYWYRQLPEEGLKFMVYLQKENIIDESGMPKERFSAEFPKEGPSILRIQQVVRGDSAAYFCASSRGSSYNSPLHFGNGTRLTVT.

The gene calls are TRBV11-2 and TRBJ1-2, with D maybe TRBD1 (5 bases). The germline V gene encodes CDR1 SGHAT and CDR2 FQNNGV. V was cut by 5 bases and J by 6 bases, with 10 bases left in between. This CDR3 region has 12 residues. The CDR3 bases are TGTGCCAGCAGCCGAGGGGAAAATGGCTACACCTTC. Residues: CASSRGENGYTF.

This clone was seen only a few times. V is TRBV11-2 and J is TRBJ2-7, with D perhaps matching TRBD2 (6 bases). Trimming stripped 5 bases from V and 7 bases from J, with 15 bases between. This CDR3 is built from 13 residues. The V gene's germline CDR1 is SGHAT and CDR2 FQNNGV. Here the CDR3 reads CASSHRGDSEQYF. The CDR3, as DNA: TGTGCCAGCAGCCACCGCGGGGATAGTGAGCAGTACTTC.

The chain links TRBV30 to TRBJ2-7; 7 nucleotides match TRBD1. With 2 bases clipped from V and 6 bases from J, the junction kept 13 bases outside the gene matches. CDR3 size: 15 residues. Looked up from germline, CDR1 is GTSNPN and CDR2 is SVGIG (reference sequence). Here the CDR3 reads CAWSSPGTALSEQYF. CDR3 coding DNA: TGTGCCTGGAGTTCACCCGGGACAGCCTTGTCCGAGCAGTACTTC.

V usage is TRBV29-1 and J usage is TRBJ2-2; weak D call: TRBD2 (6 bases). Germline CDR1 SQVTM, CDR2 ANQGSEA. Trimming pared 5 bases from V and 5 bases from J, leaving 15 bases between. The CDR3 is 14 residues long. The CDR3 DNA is TGCAGCGTTCTAACGGGAGTGTTGACCGGGGAGCTGTTTTTT. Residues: CSVLTGVLTGELFF.

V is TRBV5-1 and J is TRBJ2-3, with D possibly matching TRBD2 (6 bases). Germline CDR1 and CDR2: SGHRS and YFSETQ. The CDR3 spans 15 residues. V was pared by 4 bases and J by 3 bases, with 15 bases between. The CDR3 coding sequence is TGCGCCAGCAGCCCGGACGCGGGGTCAACAGATACGCAGTATTTT. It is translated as CASSPDAGSTDTQYF. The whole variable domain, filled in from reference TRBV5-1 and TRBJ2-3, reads KAGVTQTPRYLIKTRGQQVTLSCSPISGHRSVSWYQQTPGQGLQFLFEYFSETQRNKGNFPGRFSGRQFSNSRSEMNVSTLELGDSALYLCASSPDAGSTDTQYFGPGTRLTVL.

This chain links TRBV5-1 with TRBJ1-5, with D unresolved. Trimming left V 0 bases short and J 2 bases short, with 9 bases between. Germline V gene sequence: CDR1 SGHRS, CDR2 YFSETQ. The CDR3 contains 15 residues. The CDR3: CASSLDGPGNQPQHF. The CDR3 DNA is TGCGCCAGCAGCTTGGATGGACCGGGCAATCAGCCCCAGCATTTT.

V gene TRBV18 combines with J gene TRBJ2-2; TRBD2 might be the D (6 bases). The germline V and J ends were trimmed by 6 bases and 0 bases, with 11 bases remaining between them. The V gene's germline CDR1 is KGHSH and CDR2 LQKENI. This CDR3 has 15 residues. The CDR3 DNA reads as TGTGCCAGCTCCTTCGCGGGGACGAACACCGGGGAGCTGTTTTTT. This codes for CASSFAGTNTGELFF.

CDR3 sequence reads: CASSPGPTGHQPQHF. For the CDR3, the DNA is TGTGCCAGCAGCCCGGGACCCACTGGGCATCAGCCCCAGCATTTT. J is TRBJ1-5 and V is TRBV5-6, with D perhaps matching TRBD1 (5 bases). CDR3 length: 15 residues. CDR1 and CDR2 from the germline V gene are SGHDT and YYEEEE. The germline V and J ends were trimmed by 4 bases and 5 bases, with 16 bases remaining between them. The entire variable domain, with the rest obtained from reference TRBV5-6 and TRBJ1-5, is as follows: DAGVTQSPTHLIKTRGQQVTLRCSPKSGHDTVSWYQQALGQGPQFIFQYYEEEERQRGNFPDRFSGHQFPNYSSELNVNALLLGDSALYLCASSPGPTGHQPQHFGDGTRLSIL.

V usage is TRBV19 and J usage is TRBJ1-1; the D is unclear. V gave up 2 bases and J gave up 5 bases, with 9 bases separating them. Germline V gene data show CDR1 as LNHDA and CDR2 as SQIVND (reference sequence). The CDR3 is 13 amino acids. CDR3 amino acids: CASSISLGTEAFF. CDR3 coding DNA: TGTGCCAGTAGTATAAGTCTGGGGACTGAAGCTTTCTTT.

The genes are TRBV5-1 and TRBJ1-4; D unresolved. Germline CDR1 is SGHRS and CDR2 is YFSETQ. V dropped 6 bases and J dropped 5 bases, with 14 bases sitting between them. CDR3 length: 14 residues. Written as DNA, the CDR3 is TGCGCCAGCACATCCCGTGAGAAAAATGAAAAACTGTTTTTT. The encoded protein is CASTSREKNEKLFF.

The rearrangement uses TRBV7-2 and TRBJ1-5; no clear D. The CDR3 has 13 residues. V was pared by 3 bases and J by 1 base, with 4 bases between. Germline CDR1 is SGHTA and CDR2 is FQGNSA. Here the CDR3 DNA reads TGTGCCAGCAGCTTGACGAGCAATCAGCCCCAGCATTTT. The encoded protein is CASSLTSNQPQHF.

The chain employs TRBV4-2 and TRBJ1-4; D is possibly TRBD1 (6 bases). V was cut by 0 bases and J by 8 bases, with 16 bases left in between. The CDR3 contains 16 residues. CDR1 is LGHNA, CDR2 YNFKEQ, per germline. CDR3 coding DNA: TGTGCCAGCAGCCAAGATTCGGGGGCTGGAGGGGAAAAACTGTTTTTT. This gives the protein CASSQDSGAGGEKLFF.

CDR3 in amino acids: CASSDSKREPPYEQYF. The CDR3 DNA reads TGTGCCAGCAGTGACTCGAAGCGGGAGCCCCCCTACGAGCAGTACTTC. The chain joins TRBV6-4 to TRBJ2-7, with 8 positions matching TRBD2. V shed 0 bases and J 2 bases; nucleotides not matched to a gene: 6. The CDR3 covers 16 residues. Per the germline V gene, CDR1 is MRHNA and CDR2 is SNTAGT.

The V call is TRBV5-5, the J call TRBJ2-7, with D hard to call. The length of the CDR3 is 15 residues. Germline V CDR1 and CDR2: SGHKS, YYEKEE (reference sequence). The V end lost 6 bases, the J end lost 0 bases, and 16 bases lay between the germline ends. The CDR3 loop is CASIPNPQSSYEQYF. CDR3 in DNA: TGTGCCAGCATTCCCAACCCGCAAAGCTCCTACGAGCAGTACTTC.

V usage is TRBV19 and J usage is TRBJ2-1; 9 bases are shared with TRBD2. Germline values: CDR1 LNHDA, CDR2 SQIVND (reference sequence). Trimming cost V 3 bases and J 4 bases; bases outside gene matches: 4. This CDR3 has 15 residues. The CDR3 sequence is CASSITSGRYNEQFF. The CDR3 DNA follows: TGTGCCAGTAGTATTACTAGCGGGCGTTACAATGAGCAGTTCTTC.

CDR3 coding DNA: TGTGCCAGCAGCGTCGGCCTAGGGGGGAACACCGGGGAGCTGTTTTTT. Protein: CASSVGLGGNTGELFF. The chain uses TRBV9 and TRBJ2-2; a possible D gene is TRBD1 (6 bases). The CDR3 consists of 16 residues. Trimming cost V 2 bases and J 1 base, with 12 bases left between them. CDR1 and CDR2 (germline): SGDLS, YYNGEE.

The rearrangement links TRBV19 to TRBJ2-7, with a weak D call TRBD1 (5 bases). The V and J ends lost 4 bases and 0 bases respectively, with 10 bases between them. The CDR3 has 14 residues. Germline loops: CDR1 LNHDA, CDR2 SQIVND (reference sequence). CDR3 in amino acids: CASSTRVSSYEQYF. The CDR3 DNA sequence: TGTGCCAGTAGTACCAGGGTTAGCTCCTACGAGCAGTACTTC.

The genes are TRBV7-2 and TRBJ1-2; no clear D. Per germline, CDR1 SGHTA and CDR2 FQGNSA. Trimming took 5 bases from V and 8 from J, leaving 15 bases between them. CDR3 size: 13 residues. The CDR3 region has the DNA TGTGCCAGCAGCCAAGGGTCCGGGTCAGGCTACACCTTC. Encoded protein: CASSQGSGSGYTF. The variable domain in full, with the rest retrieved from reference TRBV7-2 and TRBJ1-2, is GAGVSQSPSNKVTEKGKDVELRCDPISGHTALYWYRQSLGQGLEFLIYFQGNSAPDKSGLPSDRFSAERTGGSVSTLTIQRTQQEDSAVYLCASSQGSGSGYTFGSGTRLTVV.

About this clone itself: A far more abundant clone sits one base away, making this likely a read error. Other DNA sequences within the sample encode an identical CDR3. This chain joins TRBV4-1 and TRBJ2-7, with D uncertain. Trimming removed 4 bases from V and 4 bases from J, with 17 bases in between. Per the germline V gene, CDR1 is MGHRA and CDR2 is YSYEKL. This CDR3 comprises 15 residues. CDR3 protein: CASSPALGSWYEQYF. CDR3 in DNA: TGCGCCAGCAGCCCCGCTCTGGGAAGCTGGTACGAGCAGTACTTC.

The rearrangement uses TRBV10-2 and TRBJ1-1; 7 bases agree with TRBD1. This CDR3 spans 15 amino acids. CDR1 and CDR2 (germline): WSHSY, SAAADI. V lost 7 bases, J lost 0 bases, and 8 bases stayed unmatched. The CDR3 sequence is CASTNLGQLNTEAFF. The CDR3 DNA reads TGCGCCAGCACAAACCTGGGACAGCTGAACACTGAAGCTTTCTTT.

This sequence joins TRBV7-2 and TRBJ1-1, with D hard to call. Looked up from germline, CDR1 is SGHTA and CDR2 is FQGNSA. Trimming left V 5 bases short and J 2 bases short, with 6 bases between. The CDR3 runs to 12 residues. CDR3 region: CASSPRNTEAFF. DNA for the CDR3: TGTGCCAGCAGCCCACGAAACACTGAAGCTTTCTTT.